The clone carrying this T cell receptor beta chain was detected ten times or more. V was shortened by 5 bases and J by 7 bases, with 15 bases between the two germline ends. The germline V gene has CDR1 MDHEN and CDR2 SYDVKM. This CDR3 comprises 13 residues. The sample originates from a study of tumor-infiltrating lymphocytes in primary liver carcinoma. Investigators took RNA and DNA out together from roughly 20-30 mg of unsorted bulk tissue. Every patient in the cohort had a primary liver carcinoma. That carcinoma was treated by surgical resection. From roughly 0.45 ug total RNA, TCR beta cDNA was generated with a primer in the constant region. A slightly modified ARM-PCR protocol with three nested multiplex PCR rounds produced these TCR beta libraries. Amplification in the first two PCR rounds was performed using TRBV1-TRBV30 forward primers and a C-beta reverse primer for roughly 9 cycles each. TCRdb itself ran the multiplex PCR reads through MiXCR, one entry per CDR3 protein. The table includes fewer than 40,000 distinct CDR3 sequences, around 66% detected once.

Sequencing was performed on liver tumor tissue from sampling region 3. The subset here: tumor region T3, left-lateral pole. The chain employs TRBV28 and TRBJ2-7; D is undetermined. The origin of this receptor is a woman aged 30 to 39 with primary liver carcinoma and hepatitis B virus infection. The CDR3 loop reads CASSPKIPGEQYF. CDR3 nucleotide sequence: TGTGCCAGCAGTCCGAAGATCCCTGGTGAGCAGTACTTC.